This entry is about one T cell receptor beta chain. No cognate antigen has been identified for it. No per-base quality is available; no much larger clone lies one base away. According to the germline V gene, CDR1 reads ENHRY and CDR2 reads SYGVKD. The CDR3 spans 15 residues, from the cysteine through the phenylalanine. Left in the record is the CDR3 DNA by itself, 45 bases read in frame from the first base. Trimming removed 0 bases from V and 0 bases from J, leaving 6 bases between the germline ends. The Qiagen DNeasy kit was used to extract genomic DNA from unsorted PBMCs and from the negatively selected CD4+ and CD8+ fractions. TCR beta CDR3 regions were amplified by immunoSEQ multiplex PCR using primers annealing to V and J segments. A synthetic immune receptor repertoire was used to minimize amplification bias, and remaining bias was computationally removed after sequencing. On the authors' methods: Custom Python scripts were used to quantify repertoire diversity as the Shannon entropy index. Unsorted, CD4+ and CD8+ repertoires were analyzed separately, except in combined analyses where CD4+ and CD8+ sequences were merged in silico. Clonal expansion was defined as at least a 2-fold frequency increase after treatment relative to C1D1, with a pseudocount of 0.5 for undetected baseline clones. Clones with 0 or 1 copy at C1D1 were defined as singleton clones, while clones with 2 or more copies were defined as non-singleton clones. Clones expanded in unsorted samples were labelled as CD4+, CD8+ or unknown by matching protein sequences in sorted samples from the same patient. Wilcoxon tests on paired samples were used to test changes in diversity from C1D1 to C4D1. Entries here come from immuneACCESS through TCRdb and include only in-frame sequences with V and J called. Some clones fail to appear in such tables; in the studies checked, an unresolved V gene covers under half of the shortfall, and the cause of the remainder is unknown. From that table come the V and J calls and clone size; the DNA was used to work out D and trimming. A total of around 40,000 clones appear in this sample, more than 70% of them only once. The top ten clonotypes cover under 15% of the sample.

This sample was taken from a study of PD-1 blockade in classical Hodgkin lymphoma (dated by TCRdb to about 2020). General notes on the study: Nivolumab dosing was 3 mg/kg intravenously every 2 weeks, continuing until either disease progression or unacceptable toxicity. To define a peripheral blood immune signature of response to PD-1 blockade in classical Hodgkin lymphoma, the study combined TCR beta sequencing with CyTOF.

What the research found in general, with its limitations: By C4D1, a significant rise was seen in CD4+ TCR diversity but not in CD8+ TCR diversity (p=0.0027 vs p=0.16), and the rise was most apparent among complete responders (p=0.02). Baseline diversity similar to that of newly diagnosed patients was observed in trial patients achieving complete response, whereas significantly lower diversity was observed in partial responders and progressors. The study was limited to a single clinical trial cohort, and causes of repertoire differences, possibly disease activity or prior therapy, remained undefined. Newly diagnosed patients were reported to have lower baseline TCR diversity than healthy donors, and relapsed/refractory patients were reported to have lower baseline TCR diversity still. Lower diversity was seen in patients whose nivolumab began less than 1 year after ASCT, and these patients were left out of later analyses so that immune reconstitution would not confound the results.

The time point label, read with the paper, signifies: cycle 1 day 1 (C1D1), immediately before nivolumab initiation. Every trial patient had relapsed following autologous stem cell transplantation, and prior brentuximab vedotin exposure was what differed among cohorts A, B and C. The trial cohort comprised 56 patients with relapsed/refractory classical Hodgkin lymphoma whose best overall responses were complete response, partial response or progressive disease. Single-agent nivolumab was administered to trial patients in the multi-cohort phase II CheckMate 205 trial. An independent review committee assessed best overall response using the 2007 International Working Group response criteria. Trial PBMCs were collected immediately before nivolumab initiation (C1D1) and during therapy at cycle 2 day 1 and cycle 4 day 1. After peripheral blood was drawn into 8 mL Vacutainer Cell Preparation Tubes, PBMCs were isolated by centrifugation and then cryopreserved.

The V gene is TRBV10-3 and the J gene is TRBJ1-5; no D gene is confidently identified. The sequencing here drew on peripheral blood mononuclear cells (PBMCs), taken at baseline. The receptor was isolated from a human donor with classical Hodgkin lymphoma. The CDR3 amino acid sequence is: CAISESTNSNQPQHF. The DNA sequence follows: TGTGCCATCAGTGAGTCGACAAATAGCAATCAGCCCCAGCATTTT.